Here is one T cell receptor beta chain with its context. This entry is derived from a study of tumor-infiltrating lymphocytes in oesophageal squamous cell carcinoma. The CDR3 spans 13 residues. The V gene's germline CDR1 is SGHTA and CDR2 FQGNSA. TCRdb redid the calling of the PCR reads with MiXCR, one entry per CDR3 protein. Among over 20,000 distinct CDR3 sequences listed, approximately 38% were seen once. The specimen was esophageal tumor tissue. The J gene is TRBJ2-6, the V gene TRBV7-2; D gene unclear. The end of the DNA is better explained by TRBJ2-5, so the J call may be wrong. The origin of this receptor is a male donor with esophageal squamous cell carcinoma. The CDR3 bases are TGTGCCAGCAGCTCACTGACACAAGAGACCCAGTACTTC. Its translation is CASSSLTQETQYF.